A single sample is the source of the 16 T cell receptor beta chains below, sequenced in a study of immune cell composition in non-small cell lung cancer. The normal lung sample lay at least 3 cm, and maximally far, from the tumour. TCRdb's copy holds only in-frame clones and misses some; the assay was immunoSEQ multiplex PCR. The table shows just over 6,500 clones, with roughly 80% occurring only once. Material for sequencing was non-adjacent lung tissue. The source of these receptors is a human donor with non-small cell lung cancer.

The genes are TRBV10-2 and TRBJ1-1; D is unclear. From germline, CDR1 is WSHSY and CDR2 SAAADI. With 0 bases removed from V and 3 bases from J, the gap between germline ends came to 5 bases. This CDR3 spans 13 amino acids. The DNA of the CDR3 is TGCGCCAGCAGTGAGTCGAGGTACACTGAAGCTTTCTTT. Protein sequence: CASSESRYTEAFF.

The chain uses TRBV5-1 and TRBJ1-1; 7 bases are shared with TRBD1. This CDR3 is built from 14 residues. CDR1 SGHRS and CDR2 YFSETQ come from the germline V gene. Unmatched junction bases numbered 7, after V lost 4 bases and J lost 4 bases. The CDR3 region has the DNA TGCGCCAGCAGCCACTCAGGGGGTTCCACTGAAGCTTTCTTT. Protein sequence: CASSHSGGSTEAFF.

J is TRBJ2-2 and V is TRBV10-3, with D maybe TRBD1 (5 bases). The ends were cut back, 7 bases at V and 1 base at J, with 10 bases in the middle. The CDR3 is made up of 14 amino acids. The germline CDR1 and CDR2 sequences are ENHRY and SYGVKD. The CDR3 here is CAITPQGNTGELFF. The CDR3 DNA reads as TGTGCCATCACCCCGCAGGGGAACACCGGGGAGCTGTTTTTT.

This clone is large (0.1 to 1%) within its sample. The same CDR3 can be traced to other DNA sequences in this sample. This chain uses TRBV5-1 with TRBJ2-3; a weak D match, TRBD1 (6 bases). Germline loops: CDR1 SGHRS, CDR2 YFSETQ. The CDR3 has 15 residues. V shed 4 bases and J shed 0 bases, with 12 bases lying between them. Written as DNA, the CDR3 is TGCGCCAGCAGCCCGATGGACAGAAGCACAGATACGCAGTATTTT. This gives the protein CASSPMDRSTDTQYF.

V is TRBV7-9 and J is TRBJ2-2; 9 nucleotides match TRBD1. The length of the CDR3 is 15 residues. Trimming removed 1 base from V and 6 bases from J; junction bases left unmatched: 3. CDR1 SEHNR and CDR2 FQNEAQ come from the germline V gene (reference sequence). The CDR3 DNA sequence: TGTGCCAGCAGCTTAGGGACAGGGGCTTCCGGGGAGCTGTTTTTT. Translation: CASSLGTGASGELFF.

This clone has only one observation. The chain employs TRBV28 and TRBJ2-2, with D perhaps matching TRBD1 (6 bases). V lost 7 bases, J lost 5 bases, and 14 bases lay in between. The germline V gene encodes CDR1 MDHEN and CDR2 SYDVKM. The CDR3 has 14 amino acids. The CDR3 region is CASKFAGVTGELFF. The CDR3 coding sequence is TGTGCCAGCAAGTTTGCAGGGGTTACCGGGGAGCTGTTTTTT.

J is TRBJ1-2 and V is TRBV4-1, with a possible D match to TRBD1 (5 bases). CDR1 MGHRA and CDR2 YSYEKL come from the germline V gene. There are 13 residues in the CDR3. V was pared by 4 bases and J by 4 bases, with 10 bases between. CDR3 sequence: CASSRRGGYGYTF. The CDR3 DNA sequence: TGCGCCAGCAGCCGCCGGGGGGGCTATGGCTACACCTTC.

The genes are TRBV5-5 and TRBJ2-3; D is perhaps TRBD2 (5 bases). This CDR3 is 14 amino acids long. V was clipped by 0 bases and J by 8 bases, with 13 bases between them. Germline assignment: CDR1 SGHKS and CDR2 YYEKEE (reference sequence). The CDR3 coding sequence is TGTGCCAGCAGCTTGGTCACTAGTCTCGGTACGCAGTATTTT. This encodes CASSLVTSLGTQYF.

This clone was detected once. The chain combines TRBV7-3 with TRBJ2-5; tentative D call: TRBD2 (7 bases). The ends were cut back, 0 bases at V and 7 bases at J, with 15 bases in the middle. The V gene's germline CDR1 is SGHTA and CDR2 FQGTGA. The CDR3 consists of 15 residues. CDR3 DNA: TGTGCCAGCAGCTTAACCCCGGGGGGCGGAGGGACCCAGTACTTC. Encoded protein: CASSLTPGGGGTQYF.

The chain carries TRBV6-5 and TRBJ2-7, with D possibly being TRBD1 (6 bases). This CDR3 region has 13 residues. The V end lost 6 bases, the J end lost 5 bases, and 14 bases lay between the germline ends. Germline V gives CDR1 MNHEY, CDR2 SVGAGI. CDR3 residues: CASRGALSHEQYF. CDR3 DNA: TGTGCCAGCAGGGGGGCCTTAAGCCACGAGCAGTACTTC.

The rearrangement uses TRBV5-1 and TRBJ1-2; TRBD1 matches 7 bases. CDR3 length: 15 residues. CDR1 and CDR2 (germline): SGHRS, YFSETQ. The J segment lost 0 bases and the V segment lost 0 bases, leaving 2 bases of the junction unmatched. The CDR3, as DNA: TGCGCCAGCAGCTTGGGACAGGGCGCTAACTATGGCTACACCTTC. It translates to CASSLGQGANYGYTF. The full variable domain, completed using reference TRBV5-1 and TRBJ1-2, is KAGVTQTPRYLIKTRGQQVTLSCSPISGHRSVSWYQQTPGQGLQFLFEYFSETQRNKGNFPGRFSGRQFSNSRSEMNVSTLELGDSALYLCASSLGQGANYGYTFGSGTRLTVV.

The V gene is TRBV14, the J gene TRBJ1-2; D is perhaps TRBD1 (6 bases). Trimming left V 1 base short and J 2 bases short, with 11 bases between. Germline assignment: CDR1 SGHDN and CDR2 FVKESK. CDR3 length: 15 amino acids. Written as DNA, the CDR3 is TGTGCCAGCAGCCAAGTAACAGGGTGGAACTATGGCTACACCTTC. It is translated as CASSQVTGWNYGYTF.

V is TRBV7-9 and J is TRBJ2-3, with 7 positions matching TRBD2. This CDR3 comprises 17 residues. Losses at the gene ends were 5 bases for V and 3 bases for J; bases not matched to a gene: 14. Germline lookup yields CDR1 SEHNR and CDR2 FQNEAQ (reference sequence). CDR3: CASSPLVAGVSTDTQYF. Written as DNA, the CDR3 is TGTGCCAGCAGCCCCCTGGTGGCGGGGGTCTCGACAGATACGCAGTATTTT.

The chain carries TRBV19 and TRBJ1-5, with TRBD1 as a possible D gene (6 bases). Trimming shortened V by 4 bases and J by 1 base, and 8 bases separated the two germline ends. Germline V lookup: CDR1 LNHDA, CDR2 SQIVND (reference sequence). This CDR3 contains 14 residues. DNA for the CDR3: TGTGCCAGTAGTACCCAGGGGAGCAATCAGCCCCAGCATTTT. Its protein product is CASSTQGSNQPQHF.

This chain uses TRBV18 with TRBJ2-5, with D perhaps matching TRBD1 (6 bases). V was trimmed by 6 bases and J by 2 bases, leaving 10 bases between them. In germline, CDR1 is KGHSH, CDR2 LQKENI. The CDR3 spans 13 residues. CDR3 sequence: CASSRGQQETQYF. The CDR3 nucleotides read TGTGCCAGCTCCCGCGGACAGCAAGAGACCCAGTACTTC.

The V gene is TRBV6-6, the J gene TRBJ1-1; TRBD1 matches 11 bases. The CDR3 loop spans 15 amino acids. Germline V CDR1 and CDR2: MNHNY, SVGAGI (reference sequence). V lost 6 bases to trimming and J lost 1 base; unmatched junction nucleotides: 4. The CDR3 region has the DNA TGTGCCAGCAGCCGGACAGGGGGCGGGAACACTGAAGCTTTCTTT. This gives the protein CASSRTGGGNTEAFF.